The 6 T cell receptor beta chains below come from one sample, sequenced in a study of cytotoxic CD8 clonotypes in ibrutinib-treated CLL (dated by TCRdb to the early 2020s). The meaning of the sample's time point label: 12 months on ibrutinib. Libraries were constructed by the immunoSEQ multiplex PCR assay. Held by TCRdb, this immuneACCESS table contains in-frame sequences only and omits some clones. Under half of the omission traces to an unresolved V gene where checked; the cause of the rest is unknown. The sample includes approximately 45,000 clones, with around 70% observed a single time. In total, the top ten clones hold 10% to 15% of the sample. Sequencing used PBMCs, obtained after 12 months of ibrutinib treatment. These receptors were collected from a human donor with chronic lymphocytic leukemia.

The V and J genes are TRBV19 and TRBJ2-2, with D possibly being TRBD2 (7 bases). Germline CDR1 and CDR2: LNHDA and SQIVND (reference sequence). V gave up 6 bases and J gave up 2 bases, with 16 bases separating them. CDR3 length: 16 amino acids. This CDR3 is CASSITGRVNTGELFF. The CDR3 DNA follows: TGTGCCAGTAGCATTACAGGGAGGGTAAACACCGGGGAGCTGTTTTTT.

J is TRBJ2-7 and V is TRBV4-2, with D perhaps matching TRBD1 (6 bases). Trimming cost V 2 bases and J 5 bases, with 16 bases left between them. This CDR3 is built from 15 residues. CDR1 and CDR2 (germline): LGHNA, YNFKEQ. CDR3 in amino acids: CASSQPHRVDNEQYF. The CDR3 DNA follows: TGTGCCAGCAGCCAACCACACAGGGTTGATAACGAGCAGTACTTC.

This clone has just a few counts. This sequence joins TRBV27 and TRBJ1-1, with D unclear. CDR1 is MNHEY and CDR2 is SMNVEV in the germline V gene (reference sequence). The CDR3 has 13 residues. The V and J ends lost 1 base and 1 base respectively, with 4 bases between them. CDR3 in amino acids: CASSLFGNTEAFF. CDR3 sequence (DNA): TGTGCCAGCAGTTTATTCGGGAACACTGAAGCTTTCTTT.

The chain carries TRBV4-1 and TRBJ2-7; 12 nucleotides match TRBD2. Germline values: CDR1 MGHRA, CDR2 YSYEKL. V shed 1 base and J 1 base; nucleotides not matched to a gene: 2. The CDR3 covers 16 residues. The CDR3 nucleotides read TGCGCCAGCAGCCAAGGGACTAGCGGGGAATCCTACGAGCAGTACTTC. Residues: CASSQGTSGESYEQYF.

This chain uses TRBV6-1 with TRBJ2-2, with 7 bases matching TRBD1. CDR1 and CDR2 (germline): MNHNS, SASEGT. CDR3 length equals 14 residues. Trimming cost V 7 bases and J 6 bases; bases outside gene matches: 8. CDR3 residues: CASNGRGQAGELFF. As DNA, the CDR3 is TGTGCCAGCAACGGAAGGGGGCAGGCCGGGGAGCTGTTTTTT.

This clone showed up just once. The rearrangement joins TRBV5-4 to TRBJ1-2; a weak D match, TRBD1 (6 bases). Germline V CDR1 and CDR2: SGHNT, YYREEE (reference sequence). The CDR3 spans 14 residues. The ends were cut back, 4 bases at V and 0 bases at J, with 10 bases in the middle. CDR3 sequence reads: CASSPGDTNYGYTF. The CDR3 DNA reads as TGTGCCAGCAGCCCCGGGGACACTAACTATGGCTACACCTTC.